A selection of T cell receptor beta chains follows, all from one sample in a study of radiation and T cells in renal cell carcinoma. Measured with immunoSEQ multiplex PCR; TCRdb has only the in-frame clones, and not every one. The sample lists some 97,000 clones, 84% occurring once. The sequences come from blood, collected from a patient whose treatment included radiotherapy and nephrectomy. The origin of the receptors is a man in his fifties or sixties with renal cell carcinoma. Both conserved end residues are trimmed from each CDR3. Each record gives: V gene, J gene, CDR3 protein.

>TRBV5-4|TRBJ1-4
ASSLGTQNEKLF
>TRBV5-1|TRBJ2-1
ASSLGLAEYNEQF
>TRBV30|TRBJ2-3
AWRGRVWRSTDTQY
>TRBV10-2|TRBJ2-3
ASRDRGQGDTQY
>TRBV28|TRBJ2-7
ASSLDRVYEQY
>TRBV10-3|TRBJ1-5
AISAGGTSTNQPQH
>TRBV7-9|TRBJ1-4
ASSLNWSGRGAGEKLF
>TRBV9|TRBJ2-1
ASSGRLWNEQF
>TRBV19|TRBJ2-5
ASSIPPLSVRVETQY
>TRBV28|TRBJ2-7
ASLPGLATYEQY
>TRBV7-2|TRBJ2-5
ASSGSAQTRTQY
>TRBV28|TRBJ2-7
ASNRAYEQY
>TRBV10-3|TRBJ2-3
AISLAGGTDTQY